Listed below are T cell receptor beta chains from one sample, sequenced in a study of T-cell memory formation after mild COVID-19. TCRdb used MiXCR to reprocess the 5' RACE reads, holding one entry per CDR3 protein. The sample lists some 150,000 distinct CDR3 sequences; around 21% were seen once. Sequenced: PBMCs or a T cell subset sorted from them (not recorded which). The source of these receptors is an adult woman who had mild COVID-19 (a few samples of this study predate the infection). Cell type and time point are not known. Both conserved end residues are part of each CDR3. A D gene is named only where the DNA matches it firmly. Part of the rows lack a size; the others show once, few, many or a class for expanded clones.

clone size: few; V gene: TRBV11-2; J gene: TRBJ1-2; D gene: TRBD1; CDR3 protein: CASSRDRVRGYTF; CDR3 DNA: TGTGCCAGCAGTCGAGACAGGGTGCGGGGCTACACCTTC
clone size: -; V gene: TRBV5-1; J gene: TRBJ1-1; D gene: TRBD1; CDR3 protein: CASSETGDTEAFF; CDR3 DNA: TGCGCCAGCAGCGAGACAGGGGACACTGAAGCTTTCTTT
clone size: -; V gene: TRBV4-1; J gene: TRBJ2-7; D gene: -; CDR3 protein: CASSQDTGDSYEQYF; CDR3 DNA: TGCGCCAGCAGCCAAGATACAGGCGACTCCTACGAGCAGTACTTC
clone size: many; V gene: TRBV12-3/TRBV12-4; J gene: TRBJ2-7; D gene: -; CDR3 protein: CASSLGRAEQYF; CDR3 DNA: TGTGCCAGCAGCCTAGGGCGGGCCGAGCAGTACTTC
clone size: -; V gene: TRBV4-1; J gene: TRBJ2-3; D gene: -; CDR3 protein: CASSQVFTDTQYF; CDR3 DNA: TGCGCCAGCAGCCAAGTATTTACGGATACGCAGTATTTT
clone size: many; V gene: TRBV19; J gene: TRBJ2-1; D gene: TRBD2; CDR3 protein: CASSILAGGLASGYEQFF; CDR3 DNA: TGTGCCAGTAGTATACTAGCGGGGGGGCTTGCGTCGGGCTATGAGCAGTTCTTC
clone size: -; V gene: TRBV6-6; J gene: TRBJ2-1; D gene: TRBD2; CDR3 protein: CASSGMREVLFF; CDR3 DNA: TGTGCCAGCAGTGGGATGCGGGAGGTGCTGTTCTTC
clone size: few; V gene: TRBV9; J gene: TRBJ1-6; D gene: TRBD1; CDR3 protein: CASSPMTGSNSPLHF; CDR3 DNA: TGTGCCAGCAGCCCCATGACAGGGAGTAATTCACCCCTCCACTTT
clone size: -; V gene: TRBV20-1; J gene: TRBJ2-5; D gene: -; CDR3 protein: CSASQGSAETQYF; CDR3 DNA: TGCAGTGCTAGTCAGGGGTCCGCAGAGACCCAGTACTTC
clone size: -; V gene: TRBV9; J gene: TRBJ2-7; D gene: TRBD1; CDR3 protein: CASSVRGDRGAYEQYF; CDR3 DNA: TGTGCCAGCAGCGTAAGGGGGGACAGGGGAGCCTACGAGCAGTACTTC
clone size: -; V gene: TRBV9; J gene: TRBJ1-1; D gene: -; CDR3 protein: CASSVALGGNVPEAFF; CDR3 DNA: TGTGCCAGCAGCGTAGCCCTGGGGGGGAATGTCCCTGAAGCTTTCTTT
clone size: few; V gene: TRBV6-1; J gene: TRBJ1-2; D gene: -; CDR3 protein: CASNPKGLLLYGYTF; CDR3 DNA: TGTGCCAGCAACCCTAAGGGGCTGCTCCTCTATGGCTACACCTTC
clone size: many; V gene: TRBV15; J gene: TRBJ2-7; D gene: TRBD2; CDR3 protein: CATSRDRGGFEQYF; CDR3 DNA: TGTGCCACCAGCAGAGATCGGGGGGGCTTCGAGCAGTACTTC
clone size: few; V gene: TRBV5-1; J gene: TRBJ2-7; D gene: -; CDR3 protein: CASSLVGVGAYEQYF; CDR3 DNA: TGCGCCAGCAGCTTGGTCGGGGTCGGGGCCTACGAGCAGTACTTC
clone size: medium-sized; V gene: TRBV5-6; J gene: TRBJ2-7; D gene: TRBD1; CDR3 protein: CASSFLGTGGSYEQYF; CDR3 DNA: TGTGCCAGCAGCTTCCTAGGGACAGGGGGCTCCTACGAGCAGTACTTC
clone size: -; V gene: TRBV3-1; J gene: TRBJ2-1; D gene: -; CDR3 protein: CASSRSPGYDEQFF; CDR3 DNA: TGTGCCAGCAGCCGATCCCCCGGGTATGATGAGCAGTTCTTC
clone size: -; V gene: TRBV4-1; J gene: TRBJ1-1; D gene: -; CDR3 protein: CASSHAGGVGAFF; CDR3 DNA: TGCGCCAGCAGCCACGCCGGAGGGGTAGGGGCTTTCTTT
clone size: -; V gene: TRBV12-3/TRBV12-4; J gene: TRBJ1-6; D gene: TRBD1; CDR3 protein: CASSFDRESSPLHF; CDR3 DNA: TGTGCCAGCAGTTTTGACAGGGAATCTTCACCCCTCCACTTT
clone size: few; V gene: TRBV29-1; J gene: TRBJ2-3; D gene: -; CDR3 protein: CSVEQGPIADTQYF; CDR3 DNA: TGCAGCGTTGAGCAGGGCCCAATTGCAGATACGCAGTATTTT
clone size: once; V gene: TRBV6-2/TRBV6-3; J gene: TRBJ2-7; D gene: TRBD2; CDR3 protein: CASRRGLAGTYEQYF; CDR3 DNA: TGTGCCAGCAGACGGGGACTAGCGGGGACCTACGAGCAGTACTTC
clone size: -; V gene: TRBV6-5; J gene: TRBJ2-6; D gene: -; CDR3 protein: CASSYSRLSLSGANVLTF; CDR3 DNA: TGTGCCAGCAGTTACTCGAGGTTGTCACTCTCTGGGGCCAACGTCCTGACTTTC
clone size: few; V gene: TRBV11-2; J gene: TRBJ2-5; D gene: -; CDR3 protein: CASSSSWAAQETQYF; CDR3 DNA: TGTGCCAGCAGCTCTAGTTGGGCGGCTCAAGAGACCCAGTACTTC
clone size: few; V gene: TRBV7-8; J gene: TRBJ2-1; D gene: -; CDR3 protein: CASSSLSGDEQFF; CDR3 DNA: TGTGCCAGCAGCTCCCTTTCCGGCGATGAGCAGTTCTTC
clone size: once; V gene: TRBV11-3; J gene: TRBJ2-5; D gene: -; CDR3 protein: CASSFLRGGETQYF; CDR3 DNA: TGTGCCAGCAGCTTCCTTAGGGGTGGGGAGACCCAGTACTTC
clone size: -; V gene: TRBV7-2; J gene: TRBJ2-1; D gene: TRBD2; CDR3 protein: CASSSVSGRGYNEQFF; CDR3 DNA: TGTGCCAGCAGCTCCGTCAGCGGGAGGGGGTACAATGAGCAGTTCTTC
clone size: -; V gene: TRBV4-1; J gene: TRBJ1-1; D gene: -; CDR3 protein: CASSPREVAEAFF; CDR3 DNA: TGCGCCAGCAGCCCTAGGGAGGTGGCTGAAGCTTTCTTT
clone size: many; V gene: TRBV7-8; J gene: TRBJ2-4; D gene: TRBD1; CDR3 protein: CASSFGTGGNIQYF; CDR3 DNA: TGTGCCAGCAGCTTCGGGACAGGGGGGAACATTCAGTACTTC
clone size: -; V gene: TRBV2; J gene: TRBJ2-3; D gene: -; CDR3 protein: CARRRTTGSTDTQYF; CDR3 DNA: TGTGCCAGGAGACGCACGACAGGTTCCACAGATACGCAGTATTTT
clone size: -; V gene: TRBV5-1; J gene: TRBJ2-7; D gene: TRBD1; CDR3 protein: CASSSGTGSDEQYF; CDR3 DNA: TGCGCCAGCAGCTCCGGGACAGGGAGTGACGAGCAGTACTTC
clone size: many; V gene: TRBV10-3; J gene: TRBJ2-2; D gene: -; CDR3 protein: CAISESARGELFF; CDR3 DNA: TGTGCCATCAGTGAGTCCGCCCGCGGGGAGCTGTTTTTT
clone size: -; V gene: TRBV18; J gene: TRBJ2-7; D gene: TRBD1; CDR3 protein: CASSPRTGLDEQYF; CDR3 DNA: TGTGCCAGCTCACCTCGGACAGGGCTCGACGAGCAGTACTTC
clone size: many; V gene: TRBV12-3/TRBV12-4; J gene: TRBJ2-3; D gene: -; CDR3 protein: CASSPRGAGAVWVQYF; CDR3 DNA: TGTGCCAGCAGTCCCCGGGGGGCCGGCGCGGTGTGGGTACAGTATTTT
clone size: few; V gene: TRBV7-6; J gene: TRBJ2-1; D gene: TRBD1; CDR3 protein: CASSRTGEGNEQFF; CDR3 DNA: TGTGCCAGCAGCCGGACAGGGGAGGGCAATGAGCAGTTCTTC
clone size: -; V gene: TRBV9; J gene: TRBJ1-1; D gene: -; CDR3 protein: CASSVERNTEAFF; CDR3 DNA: TGTGCCAGCAGCGTAGAAAGGAACACTGAAGCTTTCTTT
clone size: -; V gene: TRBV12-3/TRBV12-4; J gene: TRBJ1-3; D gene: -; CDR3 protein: CASREGGSGNTIYF; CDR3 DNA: TGTGCCAGCAGAGAAGGGGGCTCTGGAAACACCATATATTTT
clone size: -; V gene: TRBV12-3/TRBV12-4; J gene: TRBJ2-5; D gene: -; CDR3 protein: CASSFGLLGGGRETQYF; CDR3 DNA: TGTGCCAGCAGTTTCGGCCTACTGGGGGGTGGGAGAGAGACCCAGTACTTC
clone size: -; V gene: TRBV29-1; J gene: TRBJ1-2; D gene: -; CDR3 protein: CSVEEGRGIGYTF; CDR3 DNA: TGCAGCGTTGAAGAAGGGCGGGGGATTGGCTACACCTTC
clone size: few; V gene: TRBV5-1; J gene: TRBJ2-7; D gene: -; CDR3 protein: CASSRLSGTSYEQYF; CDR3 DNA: TGCGCCAGCAGCCGATTATCCGGGACCTCCTACGAGCAGTACTTC
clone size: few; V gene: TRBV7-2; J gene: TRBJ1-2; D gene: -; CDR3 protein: CASRSHSTGLLHYGYTF; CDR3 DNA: TGTGCCAGCCGGAGTCACTCAACAGGCCTATTGCACTATGGCTACACCTTC
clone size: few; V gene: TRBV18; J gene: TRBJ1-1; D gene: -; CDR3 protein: CASSTGAGPGFF; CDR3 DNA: TGTGCCAGCTCAACCGGGGCGGGACCCGGGTTCTTT
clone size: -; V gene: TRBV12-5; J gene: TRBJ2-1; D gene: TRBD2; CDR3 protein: CASAQAGGSYNEQFF; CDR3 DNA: TGTGCTAGCGCCCAAGCGGGGGGCTCCTACAATGAGCAGTTCTTC